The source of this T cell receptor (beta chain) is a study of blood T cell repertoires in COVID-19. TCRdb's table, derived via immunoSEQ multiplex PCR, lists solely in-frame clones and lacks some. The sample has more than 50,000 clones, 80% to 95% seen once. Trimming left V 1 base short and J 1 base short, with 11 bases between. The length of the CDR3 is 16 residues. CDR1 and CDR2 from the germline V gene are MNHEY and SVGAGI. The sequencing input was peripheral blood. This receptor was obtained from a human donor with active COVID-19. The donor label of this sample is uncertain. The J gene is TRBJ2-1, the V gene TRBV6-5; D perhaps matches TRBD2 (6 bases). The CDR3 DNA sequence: TGTGCCAGCAGTTACTACGGCGGGGCGTCCTACAATGAGCAGTTCTTC. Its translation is CASSYYGGASYNEQFF.